A selection of T cell receptor beta chains follows, all from one sample in a study of blood T cell repertoires in COVID-19. TCRdb keeps only in-frame clones here, not all; method: immunoSEQ multiplex PCR. The sample includes approximately 200,000 clones, 80% to 90% of them seen just once. Sequencing was carried out using peripheral blood. The receptors derive from a man aged 60-69 years with acute or convalescent COVID-19. The CDR3 runs from the conserved cysteine through the conserved F or W. Fields, in order: CDR3 DNA, CDR3 protein, D gene, J gene, V gene, clone size. The D gene is left open where the match is weak. A row's size may be missing; if present it is once, few, many or a size class.

TGTGCCGGAACTAGCGTGCCCTACAATGAGCAGTTCTTC CAGTSVPYNEQFF TRBD2 TRBJ2-1 TRBV30 NA
TGTGCCAGTAGTAGACAGGGTGCCAGCTACGAGCAGTACTTC CASSRQGASYEQYF TRBD1 TRBJ2-7 TRBV19 NA
TGTGCCAGCTCACCTCCAGGGAACAATCAGCCCCAGCATTTT CASSPPGNNQPQHF NA TRBJ1-5 TRBV18 NA
TGTGCCAGCAACCAAATAGCGGGAGGGGAAGAGACCCAGTACTTC CASNQIAGGEETQYF TRBD2 TRBJ2-5 TRBV6-5 once
TGTGCCAGCAGTCAGGCGACTAGAGGGAACACCGGGGAGCTGTTTTTT CASSQATRGNTGELFF NA TRBJ2-2 TRBV5-8 NA
TGCGCCAGCAGCCAAGACCCGGACAGGTACTCCTACAATGAGCAGTTCTTC CASSQDPDRYSYNEQFF TRBD1 TRBJ2-1 TRBV4-1 NA
TGTGCCAGCAGCTTTACGACAGTGACCTACGAGCAGTACTTC CASSFTTVTYEQYF NA TRBJ2-7 TRBV6-2/TRBV6-3 NA
TGTGCCAGCAGTTTGAAAAGACAGGGAAGGGCAGATACGCAGTATTTT CASSLKRQGRADTQYF TRBD1 TRBJ2-3 TRBV27 NA
TGTGCCAGCTCACCGCCGACGGGACTGATGAACACTGAAGCTTTCTTT CASSPPTGLMNTEAFF NA TRBJ1-1 TRBV18 NA
TGTGCCACCAGCGGCAGGGAAGAGCGCACTGAAGCTTTCTTT CATSGREERTEAFF NA TRBJ1-1 TRBV15 once
TGTGCCAGCAGTTGGACAGGGAAGAGCACCGGGGAGCTGTTTTTT CASSWTGKSTGELFF TRBD1 TRBJ2-2 TRBV27 NA
TGTGCCATCAGTGAGTCAGCGTCGGCCGAGCAGTACTTC CAISESASAEQYF NA TRBJ2-7 TRBV10-3 NA
TGTGCCAGCAGTTACTCGACTCGGCGGAATGAGCAGTTCTTC CASSYSTRRNEQFF NA TRBJ2-1 TRBV6-2/TRBV6-3 NA
TGTGCCAGCAGCTCCCGGACGGGCAGCGGCACCGGGGAGCTGTTTTTT CASSSRTGSGTGELFF NA TRBJ2-2 TRBV5-4 NA
TGTGCCAGCCCAAACAGGGACACCAACCAAGAGACCCAGTACTTC CASPNRDTNQETQYF NA TRBJ2-5 TRBV5-8 NA
TGTGCCAGCAGCCAAGAATCTAGCGGGAGAGATACGCAGTATTTT CASSQESSGRDTQYF TRBD2 TRBJ2-3 TRBV3-1/TRBV3-2 few
TGTGCCAGCAGCTTACGCCTTGGACAGGGGACGAACACTGAAGCTTTCTTT CASSLRLGQGTNTEAFF TRBD1 TRBJ1-1 TRBV5-6 NA
TGTGCCAGCAGTCCCACCCTAATTATGAACACTGAAGCTTTCTTT CASSPTLIMNTEAFF NA TRBJ1-1 TRBV27 NA
TGTGCTAGCAGCTTAGGCCCAGGACAATTATCGTACAATGAGCAGTTCTTC CASSLGPGQLSYNEQFF NA TRBJ2-1 TRBV7-7 few
TGTGCCACCAGTGACTCTCGGACTAGCGGCATGGCCCAGTACTTC CATSDSRTSGMAQYF TRBD2 TRBJ2-5 TRBV24-1 NA
TGTGCCAGCAGTCCAGCGGGAAAGGATGGAAATGAGCAGTTCTTC CASSPAGKDGNEQFF TRBD2 TRBJ2-1 TRBV6-1 few
TGTGCCAGCAGCCAAGTGGTGGGGGGGCACACAGATACGCAGTATTTT CASSQVVGGHTDTQYF NA TRBJ2-3 TRBV4-2 NA
TGTGCCAGCAGTTACTCCCCCGACAGTTCTGGAAACACCATATATTTT CASSYSPDSSGNTIYF NA TRBJ1-3 TRBV6-5 NA
TGTGCCAGCAGCTTAAGACTAGCGGGAGGCTCTCAAGAGACCCAGTACTTC CASSLRLAGGSQETQYF TRBD2 TRBJ2-5 TRBV7-2 NA
TGTGCCAGCAGCAAACTTTGTACAGGGCCGGATACCTACAATGAGCAGTTCTTC CASSKLCTGPDTYNEQFF NA TRBJ2-1 TRBV21-1 NA